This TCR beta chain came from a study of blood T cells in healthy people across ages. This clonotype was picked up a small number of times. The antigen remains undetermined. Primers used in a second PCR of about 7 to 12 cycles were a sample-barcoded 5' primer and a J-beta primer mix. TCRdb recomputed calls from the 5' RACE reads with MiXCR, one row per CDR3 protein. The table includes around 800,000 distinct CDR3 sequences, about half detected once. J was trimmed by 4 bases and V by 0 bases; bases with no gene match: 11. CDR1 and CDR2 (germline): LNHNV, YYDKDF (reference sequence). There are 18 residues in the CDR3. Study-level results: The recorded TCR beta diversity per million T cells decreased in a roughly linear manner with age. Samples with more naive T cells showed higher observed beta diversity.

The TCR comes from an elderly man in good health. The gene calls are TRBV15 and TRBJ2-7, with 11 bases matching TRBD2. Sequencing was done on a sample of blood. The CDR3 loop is CATSRDHSGASGRYEQYF. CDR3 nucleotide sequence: TGTGCCACCAGCAGAGATCATTCGGGCGCTAGCGGGAGGTACGAGCAGTACTTC.